These 10 T cell receptor beta chains originate from one sample sequenced in a study of shared clonotypes between healthy human individuals. Here immunoSEQ multiplex PCR was the method, and the copy in TCRdb shows in-frame clones only, minus some. The table shows about half a million clones, with roughly three quarters occurring only once. What was sequenced was PBMCs. These receptors were taken from a woman aged 40 to 50 in good health. Some clones in this sample may be carry-over from other donors' samples.

With regard to this clone: With a far larger clone one base away, a read error is the likely cause. The sample has other DNA sequences that encode this CDR3 too. V gene TRBV19 combines with J gene TRBJ1-1, with D possibly matching TRBD1 (6 bases). This CDR3 comprises 15 residues. The germline CDR1 and CDR2 sequences are LNHDA and SQIVND (reference sequence). CDR3 sequence reads: CASSPRGTSHTEAFF. In DNA, the CDR3 is TGTGCCAGTAGTCCCAGAGGGACAAGTCACACTGAGGCTTTCTTT.

This chain links TRBV7-9 with TRBJ1-3, with unresolved D. The V gene lost 4 bases and the J gene lost 8 bases, with 9 bases spanning the gap. Germline V gene data show CDR1 as SEHNR and CDR2 as FQNEAQ (reference sequence). The CDR3 has 12 residues. This CDR3 is CASSSYVDTIYF. CDR3 in DNA: TGTGCCAGCAGCTCCTACGTCGACACCATATATTTT.

The chain has TRBV28 and TRBJ2-7; 8 positions agree with TRBD2. CDR1 is MDHEN, CDR2 SYDVKM, per germline. With 3 bases clipped from V and 7 bases from J, the junction kept 8 bases outside the gene matches. The CDR3 covers 14 residues. The CDR3: CASSFGARGGEQYF. CDR3 coding DNA: TGTGCCAGCAGTTTTGGCGCCCGGGGGGGGGAGCAGTACTTC.

The chain links TRBV15 to TRBJ2-7; D remains unclear. The germline gives CDR1 LNHNV, CDR2 YYDKDF (reference sequence). Trimming took off 5 bases at V and 0 bases at J, with 14 bases between the two ends. The CDR3 has 15 residues. CDR3 protein: CATSVLLGGSYEQYF. Here the CDR3 DNA reads TGTGCCACCAGCGTACTTTTGGGCGGCTCCTACGAGCAGTACTTC.

A few counts support this clone. V gene TRBV4-1 combines with J gene TRBJ2-2, with D possibly being TRBD2 (5 bases). V gave up 1 base and J gave up 1 base, with 10 bases separating them. This CDR3 region has 16 residues. In germline, CDR1 is MGHRA, CDR2 YSYEKL. The CDR3 DNA reads as TGCGCCAGCAGCCAAGGAGCGGACCTGAACACCGGGGAGCTGTTTTTT. It specifies CASSQGADLNTGELFF.

V and J are TRBV30 and TRBJ2-5; 10 bases are a match to TRBD1. The CDR3 has 13 amino acids. With V trimmed by 3 bases and J by 3 bases, 1 base remained unmatched. Germline-derived CDR1 and CDR2 are GTSNPN and SVGIG (reference sequence). CDR3 region: CAWRDRGEETQYF. The CDR3 DNA reads TGTGCCTGGAGGGACAGGGGGGAAGAGACCCAGTACTTC.

The chain joins TRBV15 to TRBJ2-5, with D possibly TRBD1 on 6 matching bases. The better agreement between TRBJ2-7 and the DNA end casts doubt on the J call. Germline V gene lookup returns CDR1 LNHNV and CDR2 YYDKDF (reference sequence). The CDR3 extends over 16 amino acids. This CDR3 is CATSRDLGQGSYEQYF. CDR3 DNA: TGTGCCACCAGCAGAGATTTGGGACAAGGATCATACGAGCAGTACTTC.

A word on this clone: A far larger clone is one nucleotide away, so this likely arose from a read error. The V call is TRBV9, the J call TRBJ2-7, with D maybe TRBD2 (6 bases). The V gene lost 0 bases and the J gene lost 3 bases, with 13 bases spanning the gap. Germline V gives CDR1 SGDLS, CDR2 YYNGEE. CDR3 length: 15 amino acids. The CDR3 DNA follows: TGTGCCAGCAGCGTAGGGCCGGGGGACGTCTACGAGCAGTACTTC. Translated: CASSVGPGDVYEQYF.

This chain joins TRBV5-1 and TRBJ2-1, with D hard to call. In germline, CDR1 is SGHRS, CDR2 YFSETQ. The V end lost 0 bases, the J end lost 0 bases, and 7 bases lay between the germline ends. The CDR3 is 15 residues long. The CDR3, as DNA: TGCGCCAGCAGCTTGGCTGGGGACTCCTACAATGAGCAGTTCTTC. Translation: CASSLAGDSYNEQFF.

The gene calls are TRBV6-6 and TRBJ1-2, with a tentative D call TRBD1 (6 bases). The CDR3 loop spans 13 amino acids. The germline CDR1 and CDR2 sequences are MNHNY and SVGAGI (reference sequence). V was cut by 7 bases and J by 4 bases, with 13 bases left in between. DNA for the CDR3: TGTGCCAGCACAACAGGGTCGAGCTATGGCTACACCTTC. This translates into CASTTGSSYGYTF.